Below, one TCR beta chain is given with its context. Its antigen remains unidentified. The CDR3 loop spans 14 amino acids. CDR1 and CDR2 (germline): ENHRY, SYGVKD. V lost 0 bases and J lost 7, with 7 bases in between. A second roughly 6 to 11 cycle PCR used barcoded and J-beta primers. TCRdb fed the 5' RACE reads into MiXCR, producing one record per CDR3 protein. The data show about 1.8 million distinct CDR3 sequences, roughly 50% seen once. The sample comes from a study of blood T cells in healthy people across ages. Study-wide points: As age increased, TCR beta diversity per million T cells fell in a roughly linear fashion. Correlation between TCR beta diversity and naive T cell percentage was strong.

Samples each had at least 5 micrograms of total RNA extracted. The receptor was derived from a woman between 40 and 50 years old in good health. This sequence joins TRBV10-3 and TRBJ1-6; no definite D call. Sequencing was performed on blood. The CDR3 coding sequence is TGTGCCATCAGTGAGTCGTTTGAGAATTCACCCCTCCACTTT. Protein: CAISESFENSPLHF.